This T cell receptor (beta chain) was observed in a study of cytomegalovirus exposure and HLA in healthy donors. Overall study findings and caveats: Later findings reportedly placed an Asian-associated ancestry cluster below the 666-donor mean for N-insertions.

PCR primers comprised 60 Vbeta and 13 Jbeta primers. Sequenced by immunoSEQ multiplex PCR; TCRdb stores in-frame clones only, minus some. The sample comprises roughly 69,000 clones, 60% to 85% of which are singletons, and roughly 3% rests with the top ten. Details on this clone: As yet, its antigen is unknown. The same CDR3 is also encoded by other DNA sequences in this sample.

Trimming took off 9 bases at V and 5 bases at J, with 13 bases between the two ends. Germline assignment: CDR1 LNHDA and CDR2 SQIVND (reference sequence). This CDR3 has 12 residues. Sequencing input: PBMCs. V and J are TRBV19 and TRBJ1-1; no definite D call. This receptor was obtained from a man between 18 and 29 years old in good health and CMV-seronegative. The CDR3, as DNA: TGTGCCAGCAACTCCGGTTTGACTGAAGCTTTCTTT. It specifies CASNSGLTEAFF.